This is a list of T cell receptor beta chains from one sample in a study of cytomegalovirus exposure and HLA in healthy donors. This table comes from immunoSEQ multiplex PCR, and its TCRdb copy is limited to in-frame clones, with some not included. The sample has over 85,000 clones, 65% to 85% seen once; the top ten hold about 5.5%. The specimen was PBMCs. Receptor source: a man aged 40-50 years in good health and CMV-seropositive. Each CDR3 is given with its conserved first and last residue. Each record gives: clone size, V gene, J gene, D gene, CDR3 protein, CDR3 DNA. D genes are given only for firm matches. Size is omitted from some rows. Given values are once, few, many or a class for expanded clones.

.,TRBV28,TRBJ2-7,TRBD2,CASTDSGAGSQGEQYF,TGTGCCAGCACCGACAGCGGGGCAGGGAGTCAAGGCGAGCAGTACTTC
.,TRBV30,TRBJ1-3,.,CAWSSGSGNTIYF,TGTGCCTGGAGTTCCGGCTCTGGAAACACCATATATTTT
.,TRBV10-3,TRBJ2-7,.,CAIREDSYEQYF,TGTGCCATCAGGGAGGACAGCTACGAGCAGTACTTC
.,TRBV29-1,TRBJ2-6,.,CSVAGKSGANVLTF,TGCAGCGTTGCCGGGAAATCTGGGGCCAACGTCCTGACTTTC
.,TRBV12-5,TRBJ2-5,.,CASGLQGGETQYF,TGTGCTAGTGGTTTACAGGGGGGGGAGACCCAGTACTTC
.,TRBV5-4,TRBJ1-4,.,CASSLATSGEKLFF,TGTGCCAGCAGCTTGGCCACCTCCGGTGAAAAACTGTTTTTT
.,TRBV5-1,TRBJ2-2,.,CASSIPTGRSGELFF,TGCGCCAGCAGCATCCCGACAGGGAGGAGCGGGGAGCTGTTTTTT
.,TRBV7-9,TRBJ2-1,TRBD2,CASSLLGDLAGKSYNEQFF,TGTGCCAGCAGCTTATTGGGGGACCTAGCGGGTAAGTCCTACAATGAGCAGTTCTTC
.,TRBV10-1,TRBJ2-2,.,CASTASIPTGELFF,TGCGCCAGCACGGCTAGCATCCCCACCGGGGAGCTGTTTTTT
.,TRBV19,TRBJ1-3,.,CASTEREGNTIYF,TGTGCCAGTACAGAGAGGGAAGGAAACACCATATATTTT
.,TRBV18,TRBJ1-6,TRBD1,CASSPTGGGNSPLHF,TGTGCCAGCTCCCCGACAGGGGGGGGTAATTCACCCCTCCACTTT
.,TRBV5-1,TRBJ1-1,.,CASSLAGGMNTEAFF,TGCGCCAGCAGCTTGGCTGGGGGCATGAACACTGAAGCTTTCTTT
.,TRBV18,TRBJ2-1,TRBD1,CASSPLGQGDEQFF,TGTGCCAGCTCACCATTGGGCCAGGGGGATGAGCAGTTCTTC
once,TRBV6-7,TRBJ2-1,TRBD2,CASSYSDGGSDFNEQFF,TGTGCCAGCAGTTACTCCGATGGCGGGAGCGACTTCAATGAGCAGTTCTTC
few,TRBV18,TRBJ1-1,.,CASSPSTENTEAFF,TGTGCCAGCTCACCCTCCACAGAGAACACTGAAGCTTTCTTT
.,TRBV10-2,TRBJ1-2,.,CASSESSGYGYTF,TGCGCCAGCAGTGAGTCATCGGGCTATGGCTACACCTTC
.,TRBV7-3,TRBJ2-1,.,CASSATSNNEQFF,TGTGCCAGCAGCGCGACTAGTAACAATGAGCAGTTCTTC
.,TRBV5-1,TRBJ1-1,TRBD1,CASGQGGNTEAFF,TGCGCCAGCGGACAGGGCGGGAACACTGAAGCTTTCTTT
.,TRBV7-9,TRBJ2-5,.,CASSFVRGQYQETQYF,TGTGCCAGCAGCTTCGTCAGGGGCCAGTACCAAGAGACCCAGTACTTC
.,TRBV2,TRBJ2-1,TRBD1,CASSHPGDSTSRNYNEQFF,TGTGCCAGCAGCCACCCAGGGGACAGTACGAGCCGAAACTACAATGAGCAGTTCTTC
.,TRBV5-1,TRBJ2-7,.,CASSGDPGGTEQYF,TGCGCCAGCAGCGGTGACCCAGGGGGGACCGAGCAGTACTTC
.,TRBV4-1,TRBJ1-5,.,CASSRRGGQPQHF,TGCGCCAGCAGCCGGAGGGGAGGTCAGCCCCAGCATTTT
.,TRBV27,TRBJ2-7,TRBD1,CASSFGTGVPYEQYF,TGTGCCAGCAGTTTCGGGACAGGGGTCCCCTACGAGCAGTACTTC
once,TRBV2,TRBJ1-6,.,CASMWQGFDSPLHF,TGTGCCAGCATGTGGCAGGGTTTTGATTCACCCCTCCACTTT
.,TRBV7-9,TRBJ1-5,.,CASSLTAGNQPQHF,TGTGCCAGCAGCTTAACGGCGGGCAATCAGCCCCAGCATTTT